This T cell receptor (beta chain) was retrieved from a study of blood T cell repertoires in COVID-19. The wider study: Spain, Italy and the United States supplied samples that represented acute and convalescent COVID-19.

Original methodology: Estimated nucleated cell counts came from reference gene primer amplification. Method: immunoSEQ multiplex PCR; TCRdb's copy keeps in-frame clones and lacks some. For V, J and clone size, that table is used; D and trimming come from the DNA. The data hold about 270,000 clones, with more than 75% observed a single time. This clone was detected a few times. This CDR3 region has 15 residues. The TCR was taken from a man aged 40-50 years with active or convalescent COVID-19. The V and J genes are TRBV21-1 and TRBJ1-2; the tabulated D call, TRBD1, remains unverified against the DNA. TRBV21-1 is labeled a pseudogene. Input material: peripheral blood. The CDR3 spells CASSRISDDNYGYTF. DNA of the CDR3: TGTGCCAGCAGTCGAATCTCAGATGATAATTATGGCTACACCTTC.